Listed here are 18 T cell receptor beta chains from one sample, sequenced in a study of Ad26.COV2.S vaccination and SARS-CoV-2 variants. Here immunoSEQ multiplex PCR was the method, and the copy in TCRdb shows in-frame clones only, minus some. The sample records fewer than 800,000 clones, approximately 88% being singletons. As to treatment: roughly 19 received Ad26.COV2.S at low or high dose, single or two shots; several received placebo; per-sample allocation not given. Repertoires come from day 63 after the first vaccine or placebo injection. The specimen was peripheral blood, collected in a trial of Ad26.COV2.S vaccine versus placebo. The source is a person between 18 and 65 years old who received the Ad26.COV2.S COVID-19 vaccine or a placebo.

This chain connects TRBV7-9 to TRBJ1-4; D uncertain. Between the trimmed V and J ends, which lost 4 bases and 2 bases, there was a span of 8 bases. Germline CDR1 and CDR2: SEHNR and FQNEAQ (reference sequence). The CDR3 is made up of 14 amino acids. The CDR3 region has the DNA TGTGCCAGCAGCTCGTTCAGTACTAATGAAAAACTGTTTTTT. Protein product: CASSSFSTNEKLFF.

V usage is TRBV5-1 and J usage is TRBJ1-2; TRBD1 matches 7 bases. The CDR3 is 14 amino acids. Unmatched junction bases numbered 8, after V lost 4 bases and J lost 5 bases. Germline CDR1 SGHRS, CDR2 YFSETQ. CDR3 loop: CASSPTGPEYGYTF. DNA for the CDR3: TGCGCCAGCAGCCCGACAGGGCCCGAATATGGCTACACCTTC.

The genes are TRBV7-2 and TRBJ1-4; D call uncertain. Germline values: CDR1 SGHTA, CDR2 FQGNSA. V was trimmed by 5 bases and J by 0 bases, leaving 7 bases between them. The CDR3 contains 14 residues. The CDR3 sequence: CASSPRSTNEKLFF. As DNA, the CDR3 is TGTGCCAGCAGCCCACGATCAACTAATGAAAAACTGTTTTTT.

This clone has just a few counts. V usage is TRBV7-3 and J usage is TRBJ2-5; D uncertain. CDR3 length: 13 amino acids. With 3 bases removed from V and 5 bases from J, the gap between germline ends came to 10 bases. Germline CDR1 reads SGHTA; CDR2 reads FQGTGA. CDR3 in amino acids: CASSFWGGETQYF. DNA for the CDR3: TGTGCCAGCAGCTTTTGGGGTGGGGAGACCCAGTACTTC.

The chain employs TRBV5-1 and TRBJ1-5; D not resolved. CDR1 SGHRS and CDR2 YFSETQ come from the germline V gene. Trimming pared 2 bases from V and 6 bases from J, leaving 9 bases between. CDR3 length: 13 residues. CDR3 residues: CASSFAWGQPQHF. The CDR3, as DNA: TGCGCCAGCAGCTTTGCATGGGGTCAGCCCCAGCATTTT.

The rearrangement uses TRBV7-9 and TRBJ2-2; no firm D call. From germline, CDR1 is SEHNR and CDR2 FQNEAQ (reference sequence). The CDR3 has 12 residues. Trimming removed 0 bases at V and 7 bases at J, with 3 bases between. CDR3 in DNA: TGTGCCAGCAGCTTAGCTTTCGGGGAGCTGTTTTTT. Protein: CASSLAFGELFF.

The CDR3 is CASSLFGYEQYF. CDR3 coding DNA: TGTGCCAGCAGCCTCTTTGGGTACGAGCAGTACTTC. The chain is built from TRBV5-6 and TRBJ2-7; D ambiguous. V was clipped by 4 bases and J by 4 bases, with 9 bases between them. The CDR3 length is 12 residues. Germline V CDR1 and CDR2: SGHDT, YYEEEE.

In its sample, this clone was seen a few times. The sample carries other DNA sequences with the same CDR3. The chain combines TRBV7-9 with TRBJ1-5; 11 bases match TRBD1. CDR1 and CDR2 (germline): SEHNR, FQNEAQ (reference sequence). With V trimmed by 5 bases and J by 4 bases, 4 bases remained unmatched. The CDR3 spans 15 residues. The CDR3 DNA follows: TGTGCCAGCAGCCTAGGGACAGGGGGTAATCAGCCCCAGCATTTT. It is translated as CASSLGTGGNQPQHF.

The chain couples TRBV7-9 to TRBJ1-6, with D perhaps matching TRBD1 (5 bases). The CDR3 is made up of 13 amino acids. The V gene's germline CDR1 is SEHNR and CDR2 FQNEAQ (reference sequence). V was cut by 4 bases and J by 9 bases, with 10 bases left in between. CDR3 DNA: TGTGCCAGCAGCTGGGGGGTAGGTTCACCCCTCCACTTT. Protein product: CASSWGVGSPLHF.

V and J are TRBV7-5 and TRBJ1-1. TRBV7-5 is a pseudogene segment. CDR3 length: 16 amino acids. The CDR3 DNA reads TGTGCCAGAAGGGAACCGGGGAGAGGGGTGGACACTGAAGCTTTCTTT. Amino acids: CARREPGRGVDTEAFF.

The table lists this clone with a few counts. V gene TRBV2 combines with J gene TRBJ1-5, with D possibly being TRBD1 (5 bases). There are 15 residues in the CDR3. CDR1 is SNHLY, CDR2 FYNNEI, per germline. V dropped 4 bases and J dropped 4 bases, with 14 bases sitting between them. This chain's CDR3 is CASSAQTVGNQPQHF. Written as DNA, the CDR3 is TGTGCCAGCAGTGCTCAGACAGTCGGAAATCAGCCCCAGCATTTT.

The rearrangement joins TRBV18 to TRBJ2-7, with 8 bases identical to TRBD1. In germline, CDR1 is KGHSH, CDR2 LQKENI. V shed 0 bases, J shed 5 bases, and the junction held 9 bases outside the gene matches. There are 16 residues in the CDR3. CDR3 region: CASSPPKGQGTHEQYF. The DNA for the CDR3 is TGTGCCAGCTCACCACCTAAAGGACAGGGTACCCACGAGCAGTACTTC.

The chain recombines TRBV9 with TRBJ1-3; TRBD1 might be the D (5 bases). V lost 4 bases and J 7 bases, leaving 15 bases between the germline ends. There are 14 residues in the CDR3. Germline assignment: CDR1 SGDLS and CDR2 YYNGEE. The CDR3 coding sequence is TGTGCCAGCAGCCCACGACAGTATCAGAACACCATATATTTT. Its translation: CASSPRQYQNTIYF.

The chain recombines TRBV29-1 with TRBJ2-2, with 8 bases aligning to TRBD1. Germline lookup yields CDR1 SQVTM and CDR2 ANQGSEA. V was clipped by 5 bases and J by 9 bases; unmatched bases: 8. The CDR3 runs 13 residues. The CDR3 DNA reads TGCAGCGTTCAGACAGGGGCAGGGAGGGAGCTGTTTTTT. The encoded protein is CSVQTGAGRELFF.

This chain joins TRBV27 and TRBJ2-1, with unresolved D. The CDR3 is made up of 14 amino acids. The germline V gene has CDR1 MNHEY and CDR2 SMNVEV (reference sequence). V lost 5 bases to trimming and J lost 0 bases, with 8 bases between them. In DNA form, the CDR3 reads TGTGCCAGCAGTCCCGATAGCTCCTACAATGAGCAGTTCTTC. Its protein is CASSPDSSYNEQFF.

The chain is built from TRBV9 and TRBJ1-6; D gene ambiguous. The length of the CDR3 is 15 residues. V shed 0 bases and J shed 1 base, with 5 bases lying between them. Looked up from germline, CDR1 is SGDLS and CDR2 is YYNGEE. The CDR3 is CASSVGGSYNSPLHF. CDR3 nucleotide sequence: TGTGCCAGCAGCGTAGGAGGGTCCTATAATTCACCCCTCCACTTT.

The CDR3 spells CAWSVRGLVGTEAFF. In DNA form, the CDR3 reads TGTGCCTGGAGTGTACGGGGGCTGGTTGGGACTGAAGCTTTCTTT. The chain combines TRBV30 with TRBJ1-1; D may be TRBD1 (6 bases). V was cut by 0 bases and J by 5 bases, with 16 bases left in between. The CDR3 is 15 residues long. Germline V gives CDR1 GTSNPN, CDR2 SVGIG (reference sequence).

V is TRBV30 and J is TRBJ1-4, with D perhaps TRBD1 (5 bases). The germline V and J ends were trimmed by 0 bases and 8 bases, with 10 bases remaining between them. In germline, CDR1 is GTSNPN, CDR2 SVGIG (reference sequence). This CDR3 comprises 13 residues. CDR3 sequence: CAWSVGDWEKLFF. As DNA, the CDR3 is TGTGCCTGGAGTGTGGGGGATTGGGAAAAACTGTTTTTT.